Listed below are T cell receptor beta chains from one sample, sequenced in a study of blood T cell repertoires in COVID-19. Data came from immunoSEQ multiplex PCR; TCRdb stores just in-frame clones and leaves some out. The data hold roughly 700,000 clones, with over 80% observed a single time. Sample: peripheral blood. The source of these receptors is a woman aged 18-35 years with acute or convalescent COVID-19. Both conserved end residues are part of each CDR3. D genes are given only for firm matches. Rows give clone size only sometimes, using once, few, many, or a class for an expanded clone.

>once|TRBD2|TRBV2|TRBJ2-4
TGTGCCAGCAGTCTCAGCGGGGCCTCTTTTCTAGCCAAAAACATTCAGTACTTC
CASSLSGASFLAKNIQYF
>.|TRBD1|TRBV7-9|TRBJ1-5
TGTGCCAGCAGCTTAGTTCTCTATGGACAGGGGACCCCTCAGCCCCAGCATTTT
CASSLVLYGQGTPQPQHF
>.|.|TRBV7-9|TRBJ1-2
TGTGCCAGCAGCTTAGGCGGGGAGGGGTATGGCTACACCTTC
CASSLGGEGYGYTF
>.|TRBD2|TRBV6-4|TRBJ2-3
TGTGCCAGCAGTGACTCGGGAGGGCTAAGCACAGATACGCAGTATTTT
CASSDSGGLSTDTQYF
>once|.|TRBV29-1|TRBJ2-3
TGCAGCGTTGAAGATAACAGGGGGGGATTTACTAGCACAGATACGCAGTATTTT
CSVEDNRGGFTSTDTQYF
>.|TRBD2|TRBV6-5|TRBJ2-7
TGTGCCAGCAAAGCGGGACTGGGGTTTTACGAGCAGTACTTC
CASKAGLGFYEQYF
>.|.|TRBV2|TRBJ1-6
TGTGCCGGGAGACTAGGGCTGGACTTCAATTCACCCCTCCACTTT
CAGRLGLDFNSPLHF
>.|TRBD1|TRBV7-9|TRBJ1-1
TGTGCCAGCAGCTTGGGTCAGGGGGCTATGGCTGAAGCTTTCTTT
CASSLGQGAMAEAFF
>.|.|TRBV6-5|TRBJ1-2
TGTGCCAGCAGTTACGAGTCAGAGGCCACCTATGGCTACACCTTC
CASSYESEATYGYTF
>few|.|TRBV19|TRBJ1-5
TGTGCCAGTAGTCAACAGGGTTTTCAGCCCCAGCATTTT
CASSQQGFQPQHF
>.|TRBD2|TRBV5-1|TRBJ2-2
TGCGCCAGCAGCCCTGGAGCGGGGGGCAACACCGGGGAGCTGTTTTTT
CASSPGAGGNTGELFF
>.|.|TRBV4-2|TRBJ1-6
TGTGCCAGCAGCCAAGATACGGGGAGGACGGACGCCTATAATTCACCCCTCCACTTT
CASSQDTGRTDAYNSPLHF
>once|TRBD1|TRBV29-1|TRBJ2-5
TGCAGCACCGGACAGGGGGCAAGACAAGAGACCCAGTACTTC
CSTGQGARQETQYF
>.|.|TRBV27|TRBJ1-1
TGTGCCAGCAGTTTATCACCAACTCAGAACACTGAAGCTTTCTTT
CASSLSPTQNTEAFF
>.|TRBD2|TRBV2|TRBJ2-3
TGTGCCAGCAGCGCACCGGGACTAGCGGGGGAGCGCACAGATACGCAGTATTTT
CASSAPGLAGERTDTQYF
>.|TRBD2|TRBV2|TRBJ2-4
TGTGCCAGCAGCGCGACTGGCGGCGGGGGACAGTACTTC
CASSATGGGGQYF
>.|.|TRBV19|TRBJ2-3
TGTGCCAGTAGATCCCGGGACTCCAAAGATACGCAGTATTTT
CASRSRDSKDTQYF
>.|.|TRBV19|TRBJ1-2
TGTGCCAGCCGGAGGGGGAGGGGGAGTGGCTACACCTTC
CASRRGRGSGYTF
>.|.|TRBV11-2|TRBJ2-7
TGTGCCAGCAGCTTAGTAAGGGGCTCCTACGAGCAGTACTTC
CASSLVRGSYEQYF
>.|TRBD2|TRBV25-1|TRBJ2-2
TGTGCCAGCAGTAAACTAGCGGGCGCGAACACCGGGGAGCTGTTTTTT
CASSKLAGANTGELFF
>.|.|TRBV6-5|TRBJ2-4
TGTGCCAGCAGCCAGAAAAACATTCAGTACTTC
CASSQKNIQYF
>.|TRBD1|TRBV2|TRBJ2-5
TGTGCCAGCAAGAGTTGGCAGGGGGAAGAGACCCAGTACTTC
CASKSWQGEETQYF
>.|TRBD1|TRBV7-6|TRBJ1-1
TGTTGGACAGGGTCGGGCACTGAAGCTTTCTTT
CWTGSGTEAFF
>.|.|TRBV5-1|TRBJ2-3
TGCGCCAGCAGCTCCCTTCAGGGAAGCGATACGCAGTATTTT
CASSSLQGSDTQYF
>.|.|TRBV25-1|TRBJ1-3
TGTGCCAGCAGTGACTCCCGCGGGGCCTCTGGAAACACCATATATTTT
CASSDSRGASGNTIYF
>.|TRBD1|TRBV10-3|TRBJ1-1
TGTGCCATCAGTGGTTTACAGGGGGGTGACACTGAAGCTTTCTTT
CAISGLQGGDTEAFF
>.|.|TRBV6-5|TRBJ1-1
TGTGCCAGCAGTTACTTACCCCCGGGTCGCACTGAAGCTTTCTTT
CASSYLPPGRTEAFF
>few|.|TRBV25-1|TRBJ1-5
TGTGCCAGCATAGCAAGGGAGAGCAATCAGCCCCAGCATTTT
CASIARESNQPQHF
>.|TRBD1|TRBV24-1|TRBJ1-3
TGTGCCACCAGTGACCCAGAGACAGGGGTTGGAAACACCATATATTTT
CATSDPETGVGNTIYF
>.|.|TRBV30|TRBJ2-3
TGTGCCTGGGACTCCACAGATACGCAGTATTTT
CAWDSTDTQYF
>.|.|TRBV6-6|TRBJ1-2
TGTGCCACACAGGGCAACTACTATGGCTACACCTTC
CATQGNYYGYTF
>.|TRBD1|TRBV5-6|TRBJ2-1
TGTGCCAGCAGCTTGGGCGTGTTGCGGGACAGGGCCTACAATGAGCAGTTCTTC
CASSLGVLRDRAYNEQFF
>.|.|TRBV19|TRBJ2-3
TGTGCCAGTAGCAGGCGCGAAACAGATACGCAGTATTTT
CASSRRETDTQYF
>.|.|TRBV6-5|TRBJ1-1
TGTGCCAGCAGTTACCGAGGGGAGGTAGACACTGAAGCTTTCTTT
CASSYRGEVDTEAFF
>.|.|TRBV6-5|TRBJ1-4
TGTGCCAGCAGTCCCGACAGAAATGAAAAACTGTTTTTT
CASSPDRNEKLFF
>.|.|TRBV7-2|TRBJ1-3
TGTGCCAGCAGCTTCCTTACCCTAGTCTCTGGAAACACCATATATTTT
CASSFLTLVSGNTIYF
>.|.|TRBV28|TRBJ1-1
TGTGCCAGCAGTTTATCTTGGCTGAACACTGAAGCTTTCTTT
CASSLSWLNTEAFF
>.|TRBD1|TRBV4-1|TRBJ2-7
TGCGCCAGCAGCCAAGTTCAGGGGGCGTCCTACGAGCAGTACTTC
CASSQVQGASYEQYF
>.|.|TRBV5-6|TRBJ2-3
TGTGCCAGCAGCTTGGCTTGGGGCGGTACAGATACGCAGTATTTT
CASSLAWGGTDTQYF
>.|TRBD1|TRBV30|TRBJ1-2
TGTGCCTGGAGTGCCGACAGGGACTATGGCTACACCTTC
CAWSADRDYGYTF
>.|.|TRBV4-1|TRBJ1-3
TGCGCCAGCGAGTCAGGGGTCTCTGGAAACACCATATATTTT
CASESGVSGNTIYF
>.|TRBD1|TRBV5-1|TRBJ1-6
TGCGCCAGCAGCTCCCACATGGGACAGGGAACATCCTATAATTCACCCCTCCACTTT
CASSSHMGQGTSYNSPLHF
>few|TRBD1|TRBV6-5|TRBJ1-1
TGTGCCAGCAGTTGGGACAGGGGGAACACTGAAGCTTTCTTT
CASSWDRGNTEAFF
>.|.|TRBV18|TRBJ1-6
TGTGCCAGCTCCGGCCGGGTTGGAGCGGATTCACCCCTCCACTTT
CASSGRVGADSPLHF
>.|.|TRBV9|TRBJ1-2
TGTGCCAGCAGCGTGGGGGCAGGGGGCTACACCTTC
CASSVGAGGYTF
>.|TRBD1|TRBV6-5|TRBJ1-1
TGTGCCAGCAGTTACTCTACCCTGACAGGGAGCACTGAAGCTTTCTTT
CASSYSTLTGSTEAFF
>.|.|TRBV21-1|TRBJ1-2
TGTGCCAGCAGCAAAGCCCCCAACAGCTATGGCTACACCTTC
CASSKAPNSYGYTF
>.|.|TRBV29-1|TRBJ2-7
TGCAGCGTTGAAGGAGGGTCCCAACCCTACGAGCAGTACTTC
CSVEGGSQPYEQYF
>.|.|TRBV30|TRBJ2-4
TGTGCCTGGAGTTCGGCCAGGGTTGACATTCAGTACTTC
CAWSSARVDIQYF
>.|.|TRBV19|TRBJ1-1
TGTGCCAGTAGTATCCGGGTAGACACTGAAGCTTTCTTT
CASSIRVDTEAFF
>.|.|TRBV19|TRBJ2-1
TGTGCCAGTAGTATAACCGCTCGGGGCAATGAGCAGTTCTTC
CASSITARGNEQFF
>few|.|TRBV5-6|TRBJ1-5
TGTGCCAGCAGCTTGGCGACGGTGGGGGCAAATCAGCCCCAGCATTTT
CASSLATVGANQPQHF
>.|.|TRBV6-1|TRBJ2-7
TGTGCCAGCAGTGAAGCGCTTCTGGTCAGGCTCTACGAGCAGTACTTC
CASSEALLVRLYEQYF
>.|TRBD1|TRBV2|TRBJ2-7
TGTGCCAGCAGGGGGCGACAGGGACCCTCCTACGAGCAGTACTTC
CASRGRQGPSYEQYF
>.|.|TRBV19|TRBJ1-1
TGTGCCAGTAGTCCCTCGTTTCGGGCGGGTAACACTGAAGCTTTCTTT
CASSPSFRAGNTEAFF
>.|TRBD1|TRBV10-1|TRBJ2-7
TGCGCCAGCCTTATGACAGACAGGGAAACCTACGAGCAGTACTTC
CASLMTDRETYEQYF
>.|TRBD1|TRBV6-4|TRBJ2-1
TGTGCCAGCAGTGACTCCGGGGACAGAAGTGAGCAGTTCTTC
CASSDSGDRSEQFF
>.|TRBD1|TRBV27|TRBJ1-2
TGTGCCAGCAGGACCCGGGACAGGGTTAGCTATGGCTACACCTTC
CASRTRDRVSYGYTF
>.|TRBD2|TRBV27|TRBJ2-7
TGTGCCAGCGGGAGCGGGGGAAGCTACGAGCAGTACTTC
CASGSGGSYEQYF